This entry concerns a single TCR beta chain. This clone was detected once. Its target antigen remains unknown. No base quality information exists; no much larger clone differs at one position. The source of the sample is a study of cytomegalovirus exposure and HLA in healthy donors (dated by TCRdb to about 2017). Broadly, across the study: In an earlier analysis of 550 to 750 of the donors, roughly 300 Gb of sequence data and some 120 million unique TCR beta sequences from about 179 million T cells were reported. About 5 DR-DQ haplotypes were handled as single units for association and clustering, since linkage in the cohort was strong. To decide whether each TCR beta V gene segment behaved as functional or pseudogenic, an earlier analysis of fewer than 750 of the donors relied on high-throughput TCR beta sequencing. Every repertoire in the discovery cohort had been generated on one and the same sequencing platform. The study aimed to test whether signatures of past pathogen exposure could be identified by cataloging public T cell receptors. Donor age, sex, ethnicity and CMV serostatus were collected together with the repertoire data. Using immunosequencing, the study profiled T cell repertoires from 500 to 800 subjects and related those repertoires to cytomegalovirus serostatus. Across 300 to 500 genotyped donors of the cohort, an average of roughly 250,000 unique TCR beta nucleotide sequences per donor were sequenced, and roughly 18% of those sequences were non-productive. A later genetic analysis took genome-wide SNP genotypes for about 55% of the roughly 700 donors and used that subset as a discovery cohort. An early release that covered about 600 HLA-typed donors contained around 300 gigabases of sequencing data and 65 million to 100 million unique TCR sequences. In a later analysis, previously published TCR beta repertoires from 670 or so donors were re-analyzed and high-resolution HLA genotyping was added so that TCR occurrence patterns could be studied. Of the roughly 400 genotyped donors, about 84% fell in the genetic ancestry cluster associated with self-reported Caucasian donors. High-throughput TCR immunosequencing, statistical association of individual TCRs with disease status, and machine learning were combined to predict cytomegalovirus infection status. HLA typing covered class I and class II loci at four-digit resolution. Rather than drawing on any new phenotypic data, the later analysis identified candidate immune exposures from TCR beta sequences and the way those sequences occurred across donors. The number of donors typed differed by locus, with about 629-640 for A, B, C, DRB1 and DQB1, around 560 for DQA1, under 610 for DPA1, and some 470 for DPB1. Along with the roughly 610-subject first cohort, a separate validation cohort of around 110 different subjects was used.

Beyond this particular receptor, the publication reports: In vitro tests confirmed that a few of the cytomegalovirus-associated TCR beta chains recognize cytomegalovirus antigens. The authors suggested that the approach could potentially be generalized to other disease states and immunological phenotypes. A later genetic analysis reported fewer N-insertions in productive TCRs among donors in an Asian-associated ancestry cluster than the approximately 670-donor mean. A further reported finding was that TCR beta sequences accurately predicted the HLA-A and HLA-B alleles for most subjects in the first cohort. Most TCR sequences were observed very rarely across donors, whereas some public TCRs were present in many individuals. Correlated functional status among segregating V segments might reflect linkage disequilibrium, but an unknown experimental factor could not be ruled out. CMV serostatus was the only immune exposure information available for the cohort. In a later analysis, the rate of TCR association differed among HLA loci, with DRB1 alleles having the most associated TCRs and HLA-C alleles having the fewest. According to a later analysis, most CMV-associated TCR beta chains appeared to be HLA-restricted, and the HLA associations seemed to be driven largely by CMV exposure. Only TCR beta chains were sequenced in this cohort, and the absence of alpha or paired-chain data limited detectable features. A total of about 150 TCR beta chains were listed by the study as associated with cytomegalovirus. The 87-base-pair reads could not distinguish some IMGT-functional V segments, including TRBV6-2 and TRBV6-3, so those segments were excluded. In a later analysis, some 18,000 TCR beta sequences were associated with specific HLA alleles at a false discovery rate of 0.05. The presence/absence analyses assumed that sequencing depth was roughly uniform across donors, and that assumption may not be true. V-gene and J-gene trimming of TCR beta chains was associated with a missense DCLRE1C variant in a later genetic analysis, and the association was replicated in an independent cohort. Several of the top co-occurrence clusters appeared to be linked to parvovirus B19, influenza, CMV and Epstein-Barr virus, according to a later analysis. The classifier was reported to diagnose cytomegalovirus status with high specificity and sensitivity in both the original and validation cohorts. When HLA alleles, especially DR and DQ, strongly co-occurred, TCR associations were difficult to assign to individual alleles. In a later analysis, HLA-associated TCR beta chains were found to be more clonally expanded and to have lower generation probabilities than equally common non-associated chains. A cluster of highly shared sequence variants was judged likely to represent a technical artifact of the sequencing pipeline. About 17 rarely observed V segments, including chromosome 9 orphons, were excluded from the earlier analysis of several hundred of the donors because counts were too low. In an earlier analysis of around 600 of the donors, most TCR beta V segments appeared in productive rearrangements about 90% or about 30% of the time, broadly matching IMGT annotations. Because HLA typing was unavailable for some donors at each locus, only the typed subset was used in association tests.

The method behind the library was the immunoSEQ multiplex PCR assay. The multiplex PCR relied on a mix of 60 forward primers for TCR Vbeta segments and 13 reverse primers for TCR Jbeta segments. A multiplex PCR assay on genomic DNA amplified the CDR3 region of rearranged TCR beta genes. On the Illumina HiSeq System, the amplified TCR beta libraries were sequenced as 87-base-pair reads. For the original study's pipeline: A later analysis tallied roughly 80 million unique TCR beta chains across the approximately 670 repertoires, and some 10 million of those chains were shared by two or more donors. Raw reads were error-corrected and collapsed into unique sequences by a nearest-neighbor algorithm in which closely related sequences were merged to remove PCR and sequencing errors. Alignment of CDR3 sequences to IMGT reference sequences was used to assign V, D and J gene segments. For a sequence to be retained, a match of at least six nucleotides to both a V gene segment and a J gene segment was required. Rearrangements were classified as productive when the CDR3 lacked stop codons and remained in frame with V and J, and all other rearrangements were classified as non-productive. CDR3 was defined according to IMGT convention as the region running from the second conserved V-encoded cysteine to the conserved J-encoded phenylalanine. Sequences without an unambiguous match to a single V gene segment were excluded from the earlier analysis of almost 600 of the donors. In an earlier analysis of 450 to 700 of the donors, V segments were called functional above 56.7% productive rearrangements and were called segregating when the between-donor standard deviation exceeded 5%. A statistical classification framework was built for diagnosing cytomegalovirus status from the catalog of TCR beta chain sequences. V and J gene assignment, in a later analysis, came from comparing TCR nucleotide sequences with IMGT/GENE-DB human TR gene sequences. Using the TCRdist pipeline, a later analysis assigned CDR3 sequences along with most-parsimonious VDJ recombination scenarios. In a later analysis, every TCR beta chain was defined by the combination of its CDR3 amino acid sequence and its V-gene family, and reads without a unique V-gene family were dropped. To address suspected cross-contamination and a sequencing artifact, a later analysis removed around 600 highly shared, low-generation-probability nucleotide sequences. In a later analysis, a clonal expansion index for each public chain was calculated from normalized within-repertoire ranks of inferred template counts. A later analysis computed generation probabilities with a VDJ recombination model fitted to out-of-frame rearrangements, and checked the results against IGoR. In a later analysis, TCR-TCR, TCR-HLA and TCR-CMV co-occurrence was scored with hypergeometric tests, and a repertoire-size bias correction was applied to TCR pairs. A later analysis estimated false discovery rates by permuting HLA or CMV assignments 20 times. A later analysis grouped co-occurring TCRs with DBSCAN, adding TCRdist sequence similarity when clustering within HLA-allele-positive subsets. For co-occurrence clustering, repertoires with fewer than 30,000 or more than 120,000 public chains were excluded, along with four to six repertoires with anomalous nucleotide sharing. Held by TCRdb, this immuneACCESS table contains in-frame sequences only and omits some clones. Under half of the omission traces to an unresolved V gene where checked; the cause of the rest is unknown. V and J calls and clone size follow that table, whereas D and trimming were derived from the DNA. This sample gives about 140,000 clones in total; approximately 84% of them show up just once. More than 9.5% of the sample is taken by the ten largest.

The junction shows trimming of 2 bases on V and 2 bases on J, and the gene matches do not reach 5 bases of it. Taken from cysteine to phenylalanine, the CDR3 has 15 residues. The retained sequence is limited to the CDR3, 45 bases, with the frame set at the first base. CDR1 SGDLS and CDR2 YYNGEE are derived from the germline V gene. In total, approximately 610 healthy bone marrow donors made up the cohort. All cohort members were sampled while nominally healthy, although unrecorded immune exposures were likely present. The donor was CMV seropositive and was included in the group of around 300 seropositive cohort members. Every donor gave a peripheral blood sample, and the peripheral blood mononuclear cells from that sample were used for TCR beta sequencing. Genomic DNA was extracted from the blood cell samples with the Qiagen DNeasy Blood Extraction Kit.

This chain is built from TRBV9 and TRBJ1-2, with 8 bases in between that match TRBD1. This receptor was identified in a woman in her sixties in good health and CMV-seropositive. Material for sequencing was PBMCs. For the CDR3, the sequence is CASSVKDRVNYGYTF. The nucleotides are TGTGCCAGCAGCGTCAAGGACAGGGTGAACTATGGCTACACCTTC.